This entry lists 28 T cell receptor beta chains sequenced from one sample in a study of blood T cell repertoires in COVID-19. Sequencing was performed with immunoSEQ multiplex PCR; in TCRdb, only in-frame clones are kept and a portion is missing. The sample shows 200,000 to 250,000 clones, approximately 87% of them seen only once. The sample comprised peripheral blood. The receptors come from a man aged 60-69 years with acute or convalescent COVID-19.

The chain couples TRBV12-3 or TRBV12-4 to TRBJ2-1; no clear D gene. Trimming left V 3 bases short and J 4 bases short, with 7 bases between. The CDR3 spans 13 residues. CDR3 region: CASSLSRYNEQFF. The CDR3 region has the DNA TGTGCCAGCAGTTTGTCGAGATACAATGAGCAGTTCTTC.

The DNA of the CDR3 is TGTGCCTGGCCGGGGGCGGGAGAAAACGGGGAGCTGTTTTTT. Translating it yields CAWPGAGENGELFF. The chain recombines TRBV30 with TRBJ2-2; D is possibly TRBD2 (7 bases). V was clipped by 5 bases and J by 7 bases, with 17 bases between them. Germline CDR1 is GTSNPN and CDR2 is SVGIG (reference sequence). This CDR3 spans 14 amino acids.

The V call is TRBV10-1, the J call TRBJ1-5, with 9 bases aligning to TRBD1. Germline assignment: CDR1 WNHNN and CDR2 SYGVQD (reference sequence). J was trimmed by 2 bases and V by 2 bases; bases with no gene match: 22. The CDR3 spans 22 residues. The CDR3 here is CASSETRGPTGGREIRNQPQHF. CDR3 in DNA: TGCGCCAGCAGTGAGACCCGGGGGCCGACAGGGGGAAGAGAAATCCGCAATCAGCCCCAGCATTTT.

This sequence joins TRBV5-6 and TRBJ2-5, with 9 bases identical to TRBD1. CDR1 is SGHDT and CDR2 is YYEEEE in the germline V gene. The junction had 7 bases not matched to a gene; V was cut back by 2 bases and J by 2 bases. CDR3 size: 16 residues. The CDR3 bases are TGTGCCAGCAGCTTAGCTACAGGGGGCGGGCAAGAGACCCAGTACTTC. It translates to CASSLATGGGQETQYF.

This clone was seen only a few times. V is TRBV18 and J is TRBJ1-3; 8 nucleotides line up with TRBD1. Looked up from germline, CDR1 is KGHSH and CDR2 is LQKENI. V gave up 5 bases and J gave up 1 base; unmatched junction bases: 4. The CDR3 loop spans 15 amino acids. CDR3 coding DNA: TGTGCCAGCTCAACGACAGGGGAGTCTGGAAACACCATATATTTT. It yields the protein CASSTTGESGNTIYF.

The V call is TRBV28, the J call TRBJ2-1; 10 bases fit TRBD2. Germline-derived CDR1 and CDR2 are MDHEN and SYDVKM. The V segment lost 10 bases and the J segment 10 bases; nucleotides outside the gene matches: 16. CDR3 size: 15 residues. The DNA of the CDR3 is TGTGCCACCTACCCCAGAGCGGGAGGGCCCTTCGAGCAGTTCTTC. It specifies CATYPRAGGPFEQFF.

The chain employs TRBV7-8 and TRBJ2-2, with 11 bases matching TRBD1. This CDR3 contains 16 residues. V shed 5 bases, J shed 5 bases, and the junction held 7 bases outside the gene matches. Germline lookup yields CDR1 SGHVS and CDR2 FQNEAQ. CDR3 amino acids: CASSQSGQGDTGELFF. The DNA for the CDR3 is TGTGCCAGCAGCCAATCGGGACAGGGGGATACCGGGGAGCTGTTTTTT.

The genes are TRBV3-1 (or the pseudogene TRBV3-2) and TRBJ2-7; a weak D match, TRBD2 (6 bases). Trimming pared 1 base from V and 11 bases from J, leaving 9 bases between. The CDR3 consists of 11 residues. Germline V CDR1 and CDR2: LGHDT, YNNKEL (reference sequence). CDR3 loop: CASSQAGEEYF. In DNA, the CDR3 is TGTGCCAGCAGCCAAGCGGGAGAGGAGTACTTC.

The CDR3, as DNA: TGTGCCAGCAGCCTAAACGGGGGGTTATACGAGCAGTACTTC. Its protein is CASSLNGGLYEQYF. The chain recombines TRBV11-2 with TRBJ2-7, with 7 bases fitting TRBD2. V shed 5 bases and J 4 bases; nucleotides not matched to a gene: 8. This CDR3 region has 14 residues. The V gene's germline CDR1 is SGHAT and CDR2 FQNNGV.

V is TRBV6-2 or TRBV6-3 and J is TRBJ2-3; D remains ambiguous. The CDR3 runs 17 residues. The germline CDR1 and CDR2 sequences are MNHEY and SVGEGT. V was trimmed by 4 bases and J by 4 bases, leaving 21 bases between them. The chain's CDR3 is CASSLFWVGSLPDTQYF. In DNA form, the CDR3 reads TGTGCCAGCAGTTTATTCTGGGTGGGTAGCCTGCCAGATACGCAGTATTTT.

This rearrangement joins TRBV6-6 to TRBJ2-7; D ambiguous. Germline lookup yields CDR1 MNHNY and CDR2 SVGAGI (reference sequence). The CDR3 has 15 amino acids. Trimming removed 4 bases from V and 6 bases from J, with 19 bases in between. The CDR3 DNA reads as TGTGCCAGCAGTTCCCTGACCCATGACAAGAGCGAGCAGTACTTC. It codes for CASSSLTHDKSEQYF.

The chain employs TRBV19 and TRBJ2-1; D remains unclear. The CDR3 is made up of 14 amino acids. With 2 bases removed from V and 3 bases from J, the gap between germline ends came to 8 bases. The germline V gene encodes CDR1 LNHDA and CDR2 SQIVND (reference sequence). The CDR3 reads CASSILELYNEQFF. The CDR3 DNA reads TGTGCCAGTAGTATACTCGAACTCTACAATGAGCAGTTCTTC.

The chain employs TRBV29-1 and TRBJ2-3, with 13 bases fitting TRBD2. J was trimmed by 3 bases and V by 4 bases; bases with no gene match: 7. The V gene's germline CDR1 is SQVTM and CDR2 ANQGSEA. The length of the CDR3 is 16 residues. DNA for the CDR3: TGCAGCGTTGTTCCCCCGGGACTAGCGGGAACAGATACGCAGTATTTT. Amino acids: CSVVPPGLAGTDTQYF.

V is TRBV3-1 (or the pseudogene TRBV3-2) and J is TRBJ2-6; 14 bases map to TRBD2. V lost 3 bases to trimming and J lost 2 bases; unmatched junction nucleotides: 15. The CDR3 runs 22 residues. Germline-derived CDR1 and CDR2 are LGHDT and YNNKEL (reference sequence). CDR3 protein: CASSQWITGTSGRLAGANVLTF. CDR3 nucleotide sequence: TGTGCCAGCAGCCAGTGGATTACCGGGACTAGCGGGAGATTAGCTGGGGCCAACGTCCTGACTTTC.

The gene calls are TRBV30 and TRBJ2-3, with TRBD2 identical over 12 bases. Germline CDR1 is GTSNPN and CDR2 is SVGIG (reference sequence). V lost 4 bases and J lost 5; bases outside the gene matches: 7. The CDR3 covers 15 residues. For the CDR3, the DNA is TGTGCCTGGATCCCGGGACTAGCGGGTAAAGATACGCAGTATTTT. Protein: CAWIPGLAGKDTQYF.

J is TRBJ2-1 and V is TRBV4-1; a possible D gene is TRBD1 (5 bases). Trimming took 0 bases from V and 7 from J, leaving 16 bases between them. Germline V gives CDR1 MGHRA, CDR2 YSYEKL. This CDR3 region has 16 residues. The DNA of the CDR3 is TGCGCCAGCAGCCAAGATAGGGGAAGCCTATCAAATGAGCAGTTCTTC. It yields the protein CASSQDRGSLSNEQFF.

V gene TRBV9 combines with J gene TRBJ1-2; 12 nucleotides align to TRBD1. V was pared by 0 bases and J by 7 bases, with 13 bases of the junction left unmatched. The CDR3 extends over 18 amino acids. Per the germline V gene, CDR1 is SGDLS and CDR2 is YYNGEE. CDR3 DNA: TGTGCCAGCAGCGTAGGGGGCGGCAGAGGGACAGGGGGCTTTGGCTACACCTTC. Encoded protein: CASSVGGGRGTGGFGYTF.

The V gene is TRBV30, the J gene TRBJ1-1, with no clear D. CDR3 length: 14 amino acids. The V gene lost 2 bases and the J gene lost 5 bases, with 15 bases spanning the gap. Germline-derived CDR1 and CDR2 are GTSNPN and SVGIG (reference sequence). The CDR3 protein is CAWSLSGFGTEAFF. In nucleotides, the CDR3 is TGTGCCTGGAGTCTGTCAGGATTCGGAACTGAAGCTTTCTTT.

The chain carries TRBV15 and TRBJ2-5; tentatively, D is TRBD2 (6 bases). The germline V gene has CDR1 LNHNV and CDR2 YYDKDF (reference sequence). The CDR3 has 15 amino acids. V shed 3 bases and J shed 2 bases, with 13 bases lying between them. The DNA of the CDR3 is TGTGCCACCAGCAGGGAGGGACGGCTACAAGAGACCCAGTACTTC. Its protein product is CATSREGRLQETQYF.

The chain links TRBV11-2 to TRBJ2-7, with 11 bases that match TRBD2. The germline gives CDR1 SGHAT, CDR2 FQNNGV. The J segment lost 4 bases and the V segment lost 0 bases, leaving 2 bases of the junction unmatched. The CDR3 has 15 residues. CDR3 nucleotides: TGTGCCAGCAGCTTAGAAACTAGCGGGAGATACGAGCAGTACTTC. Encoded protein: CASSLETSGRYEQYF.

This clone has only a few counts. The rearrangement joins TRBV5-4 to TRBJ2-2, with 9 bases aligning to TRBD1. CDR1 is SGHNT and CDR2 is YYREEE in the germline V gene (reference sequence). This CDR3 has 16 amino acids. The ends lost 0 bases at V and 4 bases at J; junction bases unmatched: 4. The CDR3 DNA reads TGTGCCAGCAGCTTGGGACAGGGGGGTCTCACCGGGGAGCTGTTTTTT. Translation gives CASSLGQGGLTGELFF.

V usage is TRBV28 and J usage is TRBJ2-3, with TRBD2 matching over 10 bases. The V and J ends lost 6 bases and 5 bases, in that order; junction bases with no gene match: 11. The CDR3 extends over 16 amino acids. Germline assignment: CDR1 MDHEN and CDR2 SYDVKM. The CDR3 coding sequence is TGTGCCAGCAGGAGTGGGCTAGCGGGAGTAGTAGATACGCAGTATTTT. This encodes CASRSGLAGVVDTQYF.

The chain joins TRBV5-4 to TRBJ2-4, with 8 bases that match TRBD1. Unmatched junction bases numbered 6, after V lost 3 bases and J lost 7 bases. Germline V gene data show CDR1 as SGHNT and CDR2 as YYREEE (reference sequence). The CDR3 extends over 14 amino acids. CDR3 loop: CASSYGQGRNIQYF. CDR3 DNA sequence: TGTGCCAGCAGCTACGGACAGGGTCGGAACATTCAGTACTTC.

This clone was seen once. The rearrangement uses TRBV4-3 and TRBJ1-4, with 11 bases lining up with TRBD1. Per the germline V gene, CDR1 is LGHNA and CDR2 is YSLEER. The V segment lost 0 bases and the J segment 10 bases; nucleotides outside the gene matches: 13. This CDR3 is built from 18 residues. CDR3 residues: CASSQDLSGTGGLGKLFF. The CDR3 nucleotides read TGCGCCAGCAGCCAAGATCTATCCGGGACAGGGGGTCTAGGAAAACTGTTTTTT.

This rearrangement joins TRBV6-6 to TRBJ1-2; 9 bases agree with TRBD1. The J segment lost 4 bases and the V segment lost 6 bases, leaving 9 bases of the junction unmatched. The CDR3 spans 15 residues. Germline-derived CDR1 and CDR2 are MNHNY and SVGAGI (reference sequence). CDR3 sequence reads: CASRPTGGASYGYTF. The CDR3 DNA reads as TGTGCCAGCAGGCCCACAGGGGGCGCGAGCTATGGCTACACCTTC.

This chain uses TRBV15 with TRBJ1-6, with D maybe TRBD1 (5 bases). The CDR3 loop spans 13 amino acids. The V end was cut by 3 bases, the J end by 11 bases, with 11 bases between. Germline values: CDR1 LNHNV, CDR2 YYDKDF (reference sequence). The CDR3 bases are TGTGCCACCAGCAGCCAGGGCCAAACACCCCTCCACTTT. It yields the protein CATSSQGQTPLHF.

The V and J genes are TRBV6-5 and TRBJ1-2; TRBD1 matches at 7 bases. The CDR3 is made up of 15 amino acids. J lost 3 bases, V lost 7 bases, and 11 bases had no gene match. CDR1 MNHEY and CDR2 SVGAGI come from the germline V gene. This CDR3 reads CASTSQQGRYYGYTF. The CDR3 DNA reads as TGTGCCAGCACTTCCCAACAGGGGCGGTACTATGGCTACACCTTC.

J is TRBJ2-2 and V is TRBV4-1; 8 bases are a match to TRBD2. This CDR3 is built from 16 residues. Germline-derived CDR1 and CDR2 are MGHRA and YSYEKL. The V segment lost 0 bases and the J segment 7 bases; nucleotides outside the gene matches: 7. The CDR3 region has the DNA TGCGCCAGCAGCCAAGATAGAACTAGCGGTAGCGGGGAGCTGTTTTTT. Amino acid sequence: CASSQDRTSGSGELFF.